Listed below are T cell receptor beta chains from one sample, sequenced in a study of blood T cell repertoires in COVID-19. The assay was immunoSEQ multiplex PCR, and TCRdb's table has in-frame clones only and misses some. The sample records under 40,000 clones, 89% being singletons. The material sequenced was peripheral blood. The receptors originated from a human donor in a cohort sampled during active COVID-19. The CDR3 runs from the conserved cysteine through the conserved F or W. Each record gives: V gene, J gene, clone size, D gene, CDR3 DNA, CDR3 protein. The D gene is left open where the match is weak. Only some rows state a clone size, as once, few, many or a class for expanded clones.

V gene: TRBV29-1
J gene: TRBJ1-3
clone size: .
D gene: .
CDR3 DNA: TGCAGCGTTGAAGATAAAGGAAACACCATATATTTT
CDR3 protein: CSVEDKGNTIYF

V gene: TRBV10-3
J gene: TRBJ2-7
clone size: .
D gene: TRBD2
CDR3 DNA: TGTGCCATCAGTGGGCCCTCTACTAGCGGGAGGATCAACGAGCAGTACTTC
CDR3 protein: CAISGPSTSGRINEQYF

V gene: TRBV7-6
J gene: TRBJ2-7
clone size: .
D gene: .
CDR3 DNA: TGTGCCAGCAGCTTAGCGGTCAGCTACGAGCAGTACTTC
CDR3 protein: CASSLAVSYEQYF

V gene: TRBV5-1
J gene: TRBJ2-5
clone size: .
D gene: TRBD1
CDR3 DNA: TGCGCCAGCAGCGGGCCCGGGACAGGGGAAGAGACCCAGTACTTC
CDR3 protein: CASSGPGTGEETQYF

V gene: TRBV7-9
J gene: TRBJ1-2
clone size: .
D gene: .
CDR3 DNA: TGTGCCAGCAGCGACCATTCAGGGGCAGGTGGCTACACCTTC
CDR3 protein: CASSDHSGAGGYTF

V gene: TRBV5-1
J gene: TRBJ2-5
clone size: .
D gene: .
CDR3 DNA: TGCGCCAGCAGCTTGGCCGCGCAGGAAGAGACCCAGTACTTC
CDR3 protein: CASSLAAQEETQYF

V gene: TRBV7-9
J gene: TRBJ2-7
clone size: .
D gene: .
CDR3 DNA: TGTGCCAGCAGCTTAGGGGGGGTGTACGAGCAGTACTTC
CDR3 protein: CASSLGGVYEQYF

V gene: TRBV29-1
J gene: TRBJ2-7
clone size: .
D gene: TRBD2
CDR3 DNA: TGCAGCGCGGGACTAGCGGGGGGGCCAAACGAGCAGTACTTC
CDR3 protein: CSAGLAGGPNEQYF

V gene: TRBV5-1
J gene: TRBJ2-2
clone size: .
D gene: .
CDR3 DNA: TGCGCCAGCAGCCCGCGCACAGGGCGGAACACCGGGGAGCTGTTTTTT
CDR3 protein: CASSPRTGRNTGELFF

V gene: TRBV28
J gene: TRBJ2-3
clone size: .
D gene: TRBD1
CDR3 DNA: TGTGCCAGCAGTTTGACAGGGGGCACAGATACGCAGTATTTT
CDR3 protein: CASSLTGGTDTQYF

V gene: TRBV30
J gene: TRBJ1-3
clone size: once
D gene: TRBD1
CDR3 DNA: TGTGCCTGGAGTGTACGAGGGGGCCACTCTGGAAACACCATATATTTT
CDR3 protein: CAWSVRGGHSGNTIYF

V gene: TRBV27
J gene: TRBJ1-3
clone size: .
D gene: .
CDR3 DNA: TGTGCCAGCAGTTTATCCCCTCCTTCGGGAAACACCATATATTTT
CDR3 protein: CASSLSPPSGNTIYF

V gene: TRBV5-4
J gene: TRBJ1-1
clone size: .
D gene: TRBD1
CDR3 DNA: TGTGCCAGCAGACTGGAGACAGGGGGGATACCTGAAGCTTTCTTT
CDR3 protein: CASRLETGGIPEAFF

V gene: TRBV7-2
J gene: TRBJ2-7
clone size: .
D gene: .
CDR3 DNA: TGTGCCAGCAGCTTATCAGGGGTACCCTACGAGCAGTACTTC
CDR3 protein: CASSLSGVPYEQYF

V gene: TRBV28
J gene: TRBJ1-1
clone size: .
D gene: TRBD1
CDR3 DNA: TGTGCCAGCAGTTTCCCGGGACAGACTGAAGCTTTCTTT
CDR3 protein: CASSFPGQTEAFF

V gene: TRBV6-6
J gene: TRBJ2-7
clone size: .
D gene: .
CDR3 DNA: TGTGCCAGCAGTTTAGTGAGGGGGGGAAACGAGCAGTACTTC
CDR3 protein: CASSLVRGGNEQYF

V gene: TRBV30
J gene: TRBJ2-5
clone size: .
D gene: .
CDR3 DNA: TGTGCCTGGAGTGTAGGGAACAGGGTAGAGACCCAGTACTTC
CDR3 protein: CAWSVGNRVETQYF

V gene: TRBV6-2/TRBV6-3
J gene: TRBJ2-5
clone size: .
D gene: .
CDR3 DNA: TGTGCCAGCAGTTACTTAACCTGGCCAGCGGGCGACCGGGAGACCCAGTACTTC
CDR3 protein: CASSYLTWPAGDRETQYF

V gene: TRBV2
J gene: TRBJ2-2
clone size: .
D gene: .
CDR3 DNA: TGTGCCAGCAGAGTTGGGCTCCACACCGGGGAGCTGTTTTTT
CDR3 protein: CASRVGLHTGELFF

V gene: TRBV6-1
J gene: TRBJ2-2
clone size: .
D gene: TRBD1
CDR3 DNA: TGTGCCAGCAGTGAAGTAATAGGGACAGGGAGCTTCGGCGGGGAGCTGTTTTTT
CDR3 protein: CASSEVIGTGSFGGELFF

V gene: TRBV5-1
J gene: TRBJ2-7
clone size: .
D gene: .
CDR3 DNA: TGCGCCAGCAGCACCCCGGAGAGCTCCTACGAGCAGTACTTC
CDR3 protein: CASSTPESSYEQYF

V gene: TRBV28
J gene: TRBJ1-2
clone size: .
D gene: TRBD1
CDR3 DNA: TGTGCCAGCAGTTTGGGACAGGGGGCTGGCGGCTACACCTTC
CDR3 protein: CASSLGQGAGGYTF

V gene: TRBV30
J gene: TRBJ1-5
clone size: .
D gene: .
CDR3 DNA: TGTGCCTGGAGCATTTTCCAGGGCGAGAGGCAGCCCCAGCATTTT
CDR3 protein: CAWSIFQGERQPQHF

V gene: TRBV5-6
J gene: TRBJ2-3
clone size: .
D gene: .
CDR3 DNA: TGTGCCAGCAGCTTGTGGGGCCAGGGTGGAACAGATACGCAGTATTTT
CDR3 protein: CASSLWGQGGTDTQYF

V gene: TRBV19
J gene: TRBJ2-3
clone size: .
D gene: .
CDR3 DNA: TGTGCCAGTAGGACTACTAGCACAGATACGCAGTATTTT
CDR3 protein: CASRTTSTDTQYF

V gene: TRBV5-1
J gene: TRBJ2-1
clone size: .
D gene: .
CDR3 DNA: TGCGCCAGCAGCAAACAGGAGGAGCAGTTCTTC
CDR3 protein: CASSKQEEQFF

V gene: TRBV27
J gene: TRBJ2-7
clone size: .
D gene: TRBD1
CDR3 DNA: TGTGCCAGCAGTTCGCCGGGACAGGGGGCCTGGGAGCAGTACTTC
CDR3 protein: CASSSPGQGAWEQYF

V gene: TRBV28
J gene: TRBJ2-4
clone size: .
D gene: .
CDR3 DNA: TGTGCCAGCAGTTTTGGCAGGGCCAACATTCAGTACTTC
CDR3 protein: CASSFGRANIQYF

V gene: TRBV19
J gene: TRBJ2-7
clone size: .
D gene: TRBD1
CDR3 DNA: TGTGCCAGTAGTAGTCGGACAGGGGCCCTTTACTACGAGCAGTACTTC
CDR3 protein: CASSSRTGALYYEQYF

V gene: TRBV27
J gene: TRBJ2-1
clone size: once
D gene: TRBD1
CDR3 DNA: TGTGCCAGCAGCCACGGACAGGGGCTAGACAATGAGCAGTTCTTC
CDR3 protein: CASSHGQGLDNEQFF

V gene: TRBV3-1/TRBV3-2
J gene: TRBJ2-2
clone size: .
D gene: TRBD2
CDR3 DNA: TGTGCCAGCAGCTTAGACGGGGGGGCCGGGGAGCTGTTTTTT
CDR3 protein: CASSLDGGAGELFF

V gene: TRBV7-2
J gene: TRBJ2-1
clone size: .
D gene: TRBD2
CDR3 DNA: TGTGCCAGCAGCTTAGATGGACTAGACTACAATGAGCAGTTCTTC
CDR3 protein: CASSLDGLDYNEQFF

V gene: TRBV3-1/TRBV3-2
J gene: TRBJ2-7
clone size: .
D gene: TRBD2
CDR3 DNA: TGTGCCAGCAGCCAAGATTTACGCGGGGGATACGAGCAGTACTTC
CDR3 protein: CASSQDLRGGYEQYF

V gene: TRBV5-6
J gene: TRBJ2-2
clone size: .
D gene: .
CDR3 DNA: TGTGCCAGCAGCTTGGCCTACCCCATAGCCGGGGAGCTGTTTTTT
CDR3 protein: CASSLAYPIAGELFF

V gene: TRBV30
J gene: TRBJ1-2
clone size: few
D gene: TRBD1
CDR3 DNA: TGTGCCTGGGGCTGGGCAGGGGGCCTTACATCCTATGGCTACACCTTC
CDR3 protein: CAWGWAGGLTSYGYTF

V gene: TRBV9
J gene: TRBJ2-5
clone size: .
D gene: .
CDR3 DNA: TGTGCCAGCAGCGTAGGGTCAGGGGGGATGGAGACCCAGTACTTC
CDR3 protein: CASSVGSGGMETQYF

V gene: TRBV9
J gene: TRBJ2-7
clone size: .
D gene: TRBD1
CDR3 DNA: TGTGCCAGCAGCGTAGTGGGGGACAGAGCTCCCTACGAGCAGTACTTC
CDR3 protein: CASSVVGDRAPYEQYF

V gene: TRBV3-1/TRBV3-2
J gene: TRBJ2-1
clone size: .
D gene: .
CDR3 DNA: TGTGCCAGCAGCCCCCGGGTAGCCGCCCATGAGCAGTTCTTC
CDR3 protein: CASSPRVAAHEQFF

V gene: TRBV5-1
J gene: TRBJ2-2
clone size: .
D gene: .
CDR3 DNA: TGCGCCAGCAGCATGGGACAGAACACCGGGGAGCTGTTTTTT
CDR3 protein: CASSMGQNTGELFF

V gene: TRBV5-1
J gene: TRBJ2-7
clone size: .
D gene: .
CDR3 DNA: TGCGCCAGCAGCCCCGCCCCCCCGACTAGGGAGAGAGTCTACGAGCAGTACTTC
CDR3 protein: CASSPAPPTRERVYEQYF

V gene: TRBV15
J gene: TRBJ1-5
clone size: once
D gene: TRBD1
CDR3 DNA: TGTGCCACCAGCAAACAGGGGGCCCGTCAGCCCCAGCATTTT
CDR3 protein: CATSKQGARQPQHF

V gene: TRBV3-1/TRBV3-2
J gene: TRBJ1-1
clone size: .
D gene: .
CDR3 DNA: TGTGCCAGCAGCCAAAAACGTGGACAGACTCATGAAGCTTTCTTT
CDR3 protein: CASSQKRGQTHEAFF

V gene: TRBV29-1
J gene: TRBJ2-1
clone size: .
D gene: .
CDR3 DNA: TGCAGCGTTGTTACCCCCGGACACCCCGCGCAGTTCTTC
CDR3 protein: CSVVTPGHPAQFF

V gene: TRBV11-2
J gene: TRBJ2-2
clone size: .
D gene: TRBD2
CDR3 DNA: TGTGCCAGCAGCTTACCCACAGTCGCCGCTAGCGGCTACACCGGGGAGCTGTTTTTT
CDR3 protein: CASSLPTVAASGYTGELFF

V gene: TRBV29-1
J gene: TRBJ1-2
clone size: .
D gene: TRBD1
CDR3 DNA: TGCAGCGTAGACAGTCCCGGGACAGGGAATTATGGCTACACCTTC
CDR3 protein: CSVDSPGTGNYGYTF

V gene: TRBV4-1
J gene: TRBJ2-3
clone size: once
D gene: .
CDR3 DNA: TGCGCCAGCAGCCAAGAAAGCCCGACGAGGGATACGCAGTATTTT
CDR3 protein: CASSQESPTRDTQYF

V gene: TRBV24-1
J gene: TRBJ2-1
clone size: .
D gene: TRBD1
CDR3 DNA: TGTGCCACCAGGGGGACAGGGACCGGGGATGAGCAGTTCTTC
CDR3 protein: CATRGTGTGDEQFF

V gene: TRBV5-4
J gene: TRBJ1-2
clone size: .
D gene: .
CDR3 DNA: TGTGCCAGCAGCGCGACTGGAACCTATGGCTACACCTTC
CDR3 protein: CASSATGTYGYTF

V gene: TRBV7-8
J gene: TRBJ1-2
clone size: .
D gene: TRBD1
CDR3 DNA: TGTGCCAGCAGTCCAGGGACAGGGAACTACACCTTC
CDR3 protein: CASSPGTGNYTF